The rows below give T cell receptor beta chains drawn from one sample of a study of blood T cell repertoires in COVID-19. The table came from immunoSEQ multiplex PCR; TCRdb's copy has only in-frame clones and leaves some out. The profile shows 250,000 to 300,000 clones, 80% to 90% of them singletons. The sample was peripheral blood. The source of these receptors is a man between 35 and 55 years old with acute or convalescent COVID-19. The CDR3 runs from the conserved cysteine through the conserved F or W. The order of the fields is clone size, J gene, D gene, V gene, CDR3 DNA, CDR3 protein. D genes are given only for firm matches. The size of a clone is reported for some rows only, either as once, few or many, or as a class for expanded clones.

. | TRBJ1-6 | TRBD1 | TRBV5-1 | TGCGCCAGCAGCTTGGAAGCAGGGGGCAAATCACCCCTCCACTTT | CASSLEAGGKSPLHF
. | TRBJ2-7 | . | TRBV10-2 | TGCGCCAGCAGTGAGTCGGGACTGAGCTACGAGCAGTACTTC | CASSESGLSYEQYF
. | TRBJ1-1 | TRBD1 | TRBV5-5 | TGTGCCAGCAGAGCCGGGACAGGGGTCACTGAAGCTTTCTTT | CASRAGTGVTEAFF
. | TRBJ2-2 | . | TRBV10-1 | TGCGCCAGCAGTGCCTCTGGGGGCCACCACACCGGGGAGCTGTTTTTT | CASSASGGHHTGELFF
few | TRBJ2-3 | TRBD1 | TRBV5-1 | TGCGCCAGCAGCTTGTGGACAGGGGGAACAGATACGCAGTATTTT | CASSLWTGGTDTQYF
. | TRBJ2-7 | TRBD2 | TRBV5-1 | TGCGCCAGCAGCTTGTTGGCTAGCGGGGGACAAAGCTCCTACGAGCAGTACTTC | CASSLLASGGQSSYEQYF
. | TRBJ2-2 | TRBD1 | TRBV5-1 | TGCGCCAGCAGCCTTGCGGGACAGGGAATCTCGAACACCGGGGAGCTGTTTTTT | CASSLAGQGISNTGELFF
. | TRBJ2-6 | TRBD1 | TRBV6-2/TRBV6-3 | TGTGCCAGCAGCCGGACAGGCTCTGGGGCCAACGTCCTGACTTTC | CASSRTGSGANVLTF
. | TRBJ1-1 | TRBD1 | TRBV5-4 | TGTGCCAGCAGCAAAACAGGGGGCAAGGCTGAAGCTTTCTTT | CASSKTGGKAEAFF
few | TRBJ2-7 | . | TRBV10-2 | TGCGCCAGCAGAGTGGGGGGCGAGCAGTACTTC | CASRVGGEQYF
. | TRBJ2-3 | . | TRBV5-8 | TGTGCCAGCATCCTGACAGGGACTGGACGAGATACGCAGTATTTT | CASILTGTGRDTQYF
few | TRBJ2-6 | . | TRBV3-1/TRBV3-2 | TGTGCCAGCGATGGGCATGGGGCCAACGTCCTGACTTTC | CASDGHGANVLTF
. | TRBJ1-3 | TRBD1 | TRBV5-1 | TGCGCCAGCAGCTGGACAGGGAGCGCGAATGGAAACACCATATATTTT | CASSWTGSANGNTIYF
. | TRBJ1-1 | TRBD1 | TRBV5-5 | TGTGCCAGCAGCACTGGGACAGGTGAAGCTTTCTTT | CASSTGTGEAFF
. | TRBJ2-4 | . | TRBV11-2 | TGTGCCAGCAGCCTAGACAGGCCCGGAAACATTCAGTACTTC | CASSLDRPGNIQYF
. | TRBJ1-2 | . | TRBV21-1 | TGTGCCAGCAGCTCTAAGGGAGAATATGGCTACACCTTC | CASSSKGEYGYTF
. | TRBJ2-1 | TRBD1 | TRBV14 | TGTGCCAGCAGCCAAGTCGAGGGGGCATACAATGAGCAGTTCTTC | CASSQVEGAYNEQFF
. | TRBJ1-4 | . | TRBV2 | TGTGCCAGCCGCTCGGGAATTTATGAAAAACTGTTTTTT | CASRSGIYEKLFF
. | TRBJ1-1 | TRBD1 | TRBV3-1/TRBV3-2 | TGTGCCAGCAGCCAGTCAGGTACAGGGGGCGTGAGAACTGAAGCTTTCTTT | CASSQSGTGGVRTEAFF
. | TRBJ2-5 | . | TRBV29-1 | TGCAGCGTTGAACTAGAGACCCAGTACTTC | CSVELETQYF
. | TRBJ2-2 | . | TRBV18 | TGTGCCAGCTCACCGGAGCGGGTCCCGAACACCGGGGAGCTGTTTTTT | CASSPERVPNTGELFF
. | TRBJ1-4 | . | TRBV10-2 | TGCGCCAGCAGAGGAGGAGGGGCTAGGACTAATGAAAAACTGTTTTTT | CASRGGGARTNEKLFF
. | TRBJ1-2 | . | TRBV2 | TGTGCCAGCCGGGGGGAGTATGGCTACACCTTC | CASRGEYGYTF
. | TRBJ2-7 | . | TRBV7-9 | TGTGCCAGCAGCAGGGGAGGGGGCTACGAGCAGTACTTC | CASSRGGGYEQYF
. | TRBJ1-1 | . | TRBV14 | TGTGCCAGCAGCCAAGGCCCAGGGGTGGACACTGAAGCTTTCTTT | CASSQGPGVDTEAFF
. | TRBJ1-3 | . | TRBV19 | TGTGCCAGTAGCTTCACTGGGCAGGCTGGAAACACCATATATTTT | CASSFTGQAGNTIYF
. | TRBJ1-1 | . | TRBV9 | TGTGCCAGCAGCGTAGGAGGACAGTTGAACACTGAAGCTTTCTTT | CASSVGGQLNTEAFF
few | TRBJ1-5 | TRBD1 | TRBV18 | TGTGCCAGCTCAGGCGGACAGGGATTTGGTCAGCCCCAGCATTTT | CASSGGQGFGQPQHF
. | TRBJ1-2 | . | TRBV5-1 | TGCGCCAGCAGCTTGATGCCTCCCCCATCAGACATCGTCTATGGCTACACCTTC | CASSLMPPPSDIVYGYTF
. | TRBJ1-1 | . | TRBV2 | TGTGCCAGCAGTGGAGAGGGGAGGACTGAAGCTTTCTTT | CASSGEGRTEAFF
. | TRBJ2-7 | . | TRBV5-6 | TGTGCCAGCAGCTTCGGAGGCCGTCTATTCTACGAGCAGTACTTC | CASSFGGRLFYEQYF
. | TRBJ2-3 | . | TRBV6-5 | TGTGCCAGCCGGGTGGGGGGAACTAGCACAGATACGCAGTATTTT | CASRVGGTSTDTQYF
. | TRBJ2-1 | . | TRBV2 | TGTGCCAGCAGTTACAGTCCCGCCGAGCAGTTCTTC | CASSYSPAEQFF
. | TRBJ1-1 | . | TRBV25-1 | TGTGCCAGCACAGGTAACACTGAAGCTTTCTTT | CASTGNTEAFF
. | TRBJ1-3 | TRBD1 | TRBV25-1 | TGTGCCAGCATTTGGACAGGGCCTGGAAACACCATATATTTT | CASIWTGPGNTIYF
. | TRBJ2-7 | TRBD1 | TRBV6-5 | TGTGCCAGCCGGGACAGTTCCTACGAGCAGTACTTC | CASRDSSYEQYF
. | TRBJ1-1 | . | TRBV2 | TGTGCCAGCAGGGCCGCGGGAGGCACTGAAGCTTTCTTT | CASRAAGGTEAFF
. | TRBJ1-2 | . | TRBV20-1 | TGCAGTGTGTCCCGGGATGGCTACACCTTC | CSVSRDGYTF
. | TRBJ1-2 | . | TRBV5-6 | TGTGCCAGCAGCTCCCCCGCCATCCGGGGGGCTAATGGCTACACCTTC | CASSSPAIRGANGYTF
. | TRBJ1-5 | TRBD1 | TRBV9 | TGTGCCAGCAGCGCCGGGACAGAAAGCAATCAGCCCCAGCATTTT | CASSAGTESNQPQHF
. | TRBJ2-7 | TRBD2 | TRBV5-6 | TGTGCCAGCAGCAAGACTAGCGGGGGGCTCTCCTACGAGCAGTACTTC | CASSKTSGGLSYEQYF
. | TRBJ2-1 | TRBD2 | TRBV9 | TGTGCCAGCAGCGTAGTTAGCGGGGACGAGCAGTTCTTC | CASSVVSGDEQFF
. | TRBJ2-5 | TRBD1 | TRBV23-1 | TGCGCCAGCAGTCCACACGACAGGGTAGAGACCCAGTACTTC | CASSPHDRVETQYF
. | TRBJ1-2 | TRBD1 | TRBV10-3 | TGTGCCATCAGTGAAGGGACAGGGGAAGGCTACACCTTC | CAISEGTGEGYTF
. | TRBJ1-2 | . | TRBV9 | TGTGCCAGCAGCCCCTGGAGGGGTCGTGGCTACACCTTC | CASSPWRGRGYTF
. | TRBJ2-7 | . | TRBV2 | TGTGCCAGCAGTGATCCAGGGGAAGACTACGAGCAGTACTTC | CASSDPGEDYEQYF
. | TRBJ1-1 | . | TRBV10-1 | TGCGCCAGCAGTGGCCAGATGAACACTGAAGCTTTCTTT | CASSGQMNTEAFF
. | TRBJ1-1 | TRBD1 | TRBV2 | TGTGCCAGCAGGTACAGGGGAATGAACACTGAAGCTTTCTTT | CASRYRGMNTEAFF
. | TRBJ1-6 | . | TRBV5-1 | TGCGCCAGCAGCTTGGCCGGGACTGTCTATAATTCACCCCTCCACTTT | CASSLAGTVYNSPLHF
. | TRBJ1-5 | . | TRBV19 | TGTGCCAGTAGTATAGATCGATCCCATCGGAGTGGCGGGCCCCAGCATTTT | CASSIDRSHRSGGPQHF
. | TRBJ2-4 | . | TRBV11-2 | TGTGCCAGCAGCTTAGTAAGCCAGGGGTTAGCCAAAAACATTCAGTACTTC | CASSLVSQGLAKNIQYF
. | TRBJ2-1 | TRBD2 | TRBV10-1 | TGCGCCAGCAGTGACCCAGTGCGGGGGGGCGTTGAGCAGTTCTTC | CASSDPVRGGVEQFF
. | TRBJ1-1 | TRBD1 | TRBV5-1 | TGCGCCAGCAGGCCATTAGGGGGCTACACTGAAGCTTTCTTT | CASRPLGGYTEAFF